The clone carrying this T cell receptor beta chain occurred many times. Antigen: not known. Time point: patch test 2, 6 weeks after DPC sensitization. Indicated treatment: therapeutic diphenylcyclopropenone sensitization with weekly scalp DPC. Alopecia patients deemed DPC-suitable, aged 18 to 70, excluding pregnancy. The data were obtained in a study of human T cells and chemical hapten exposure. The overall study: Small differences in pooled library volume mainly drove the variation in TCR yields per sample. Findings and limits, study-wide: There was a positive correlation between PT1 expanded TCR counts and patch test score.

Trimming left V 1 base short and J 7 bases short, with 8 bases between. Germline V gene data show CDR1 as SGHTS and CDR2 as YDEGEE. The CDR3 loop spans 13 amino acids. Source study methods: Counting gave a median of 95,638 TCRs per sample, with values ranging from about 23,224 to 690,600. One entry per CDR3 protein, called by TCRdb with MiXCR from the RACE reads. These V and J calls derive from TCRdb rather than the authors' analysis. This table holds around 82,000 distinct CDR3 sequences, 6.6% found once. The chain is built from TRBV5-8 and TRBJ2-2, with D unclear. Sequences were derived from whole blood, sampled in connection with sensitization to the hapten diphenylcyclopropenone (DPC). This clonotype was sampled from a woman in her 30s with alopecia areata. Some clones in this sample may be carry-over from other donors' samples. CDR3: CASSLRQFGELFF. CDR3 bases: TGTGCCAGCAGCTTGAGGCAGTTCGGGGAGCTGTTTTTT.